The source of this TCR beta chain is a study of lung T cells in sarcoidosis with Löfgren's syndrome. With respect to this clonotype: Its antigen is unknown. A clone one base away is much larger, so this may be a read error.

Notes on the study in general: TRBV2 was the preferred pairing partner of TRAV12-1, with similar CDR3s.

One entry per CDR3 protein, called by TCRdb with MiXCR from the reads. This table has about 19,000 distinct CDR3 sequences, roughly a fifth appearing once. This CDR3 has 15 residues. Looked up from germline, CDR1 is SGHVS and CDR2 is FQNEAQ. The TCR originated in a human donor with sarcoidosis (Löfgren's syndrome or another form), or a control subject (not recorded which). Sequencing was performed on CD4+ T cells from bronchoalveolar lavage. The V and J genes are TRBV7-8 and TRBJ1-1; TRBD1 aligns across 9 bases. The CDR3 DNA reads as TGTGCCAGCAGCCCTACCGGGACAGGGTACACTGAAGCTTTATTT. Translated, it gives CASSPTGTGYTEALF.